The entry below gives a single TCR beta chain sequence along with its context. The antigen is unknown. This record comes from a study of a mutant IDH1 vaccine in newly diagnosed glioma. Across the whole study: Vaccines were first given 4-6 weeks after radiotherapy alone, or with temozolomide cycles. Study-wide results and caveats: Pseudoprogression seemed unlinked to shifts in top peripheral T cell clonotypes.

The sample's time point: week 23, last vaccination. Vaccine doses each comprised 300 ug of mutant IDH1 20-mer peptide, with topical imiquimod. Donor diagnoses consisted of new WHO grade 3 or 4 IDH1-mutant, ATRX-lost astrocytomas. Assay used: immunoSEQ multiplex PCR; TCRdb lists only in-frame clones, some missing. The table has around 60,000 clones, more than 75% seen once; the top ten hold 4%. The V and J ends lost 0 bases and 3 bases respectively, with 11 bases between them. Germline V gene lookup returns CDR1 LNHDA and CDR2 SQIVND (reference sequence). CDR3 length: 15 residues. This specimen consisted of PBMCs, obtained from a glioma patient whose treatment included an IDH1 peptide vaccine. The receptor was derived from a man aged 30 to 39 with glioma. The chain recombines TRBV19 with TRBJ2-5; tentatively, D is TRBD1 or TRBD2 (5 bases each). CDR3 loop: CASSIDPGTKETQYF. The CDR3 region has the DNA TGTGCCAGTAGTATAGACCCAGGGACCAAAGAGACCCAGTACTTC.